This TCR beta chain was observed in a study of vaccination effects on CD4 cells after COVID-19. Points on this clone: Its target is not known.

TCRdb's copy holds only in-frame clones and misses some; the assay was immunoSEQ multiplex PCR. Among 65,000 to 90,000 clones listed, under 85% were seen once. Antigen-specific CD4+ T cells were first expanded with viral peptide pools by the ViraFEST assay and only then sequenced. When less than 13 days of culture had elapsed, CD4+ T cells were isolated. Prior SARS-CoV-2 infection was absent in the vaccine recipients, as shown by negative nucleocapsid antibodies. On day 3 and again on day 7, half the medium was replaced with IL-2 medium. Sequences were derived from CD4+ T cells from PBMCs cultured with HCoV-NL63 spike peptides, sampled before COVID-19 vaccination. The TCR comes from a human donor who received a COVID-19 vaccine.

The CDR3 loop reads CASSYGFGNLAKNIQYF. CDR3 sequence (DNA): TGTGCCAGCAGTTATGGTTTTGGGAACTTAGCCAAAAACATTCAGTACTTC. This chain connects TRBV6-2 or TRBV6-3 to TRBJ2-4, with unresolved D. V gave up 3 bases and J gave up 0 bases, with 15 bases separating them. Germline V gives CDR1 MNHEY, CDR2 SVGEGT. This CDR3 spans 17 amino acids.